This TCR beta chain was captured by sequencing in a study of T cells in localized non-small cell lung cancer. Whole-study results and caveats: Out of the top 100 tumor clones, a median approximately 57 were seen in adjacent lung.

By share of the sample, this clone is medium-sized. Its antigen remains unknown. This table comes from immunoSEQ multiplex PCR, and its TCRdb copy is limited to in-frame clones, with some not included. The sample gives roughly 4,200 clones, roughly 23% of which show up once; 7.5% to 8.5% is in the top ten. The V segment lost 0 bases and the J segment 2 bases; nucleotides outside the gene matches: 1. The CDR3 runs to 14 residues. Germline V gene sequence: CDR1 SGHNT, CDR2 YENEEA. This receptor was identified in a male donor older than 55 with stage I lung adenocarcinoma. The chain is built from TRBV11-3 and TRBJ2-7, with 7 bases lining up with TRBD1. The input for sequencing was lung tumor tissue, taken before any cancer treatment. CDR3 protein: CASSLDGQAYEQYF. CDR3 DNA sequence: TGTGCCAGCAGCTTAGACGGACAGGCCTACGAGCAGTACTTC.